What follows are 24 T cell receptor beta chains derived from one specimen sequenced in a study of T cells in Graves' hyperthyroidism and ophthalmopathy. Amplified regions were TCR beta CDR3 sequences from RNA transcripts. First-round RT-PCR of the TCR CDR3 relied on the HTBI primer set. TCRdb re-analysed the multiplex PCR reads in MiXCR, keeping a single row per CDR3 protein. The table lists some 340,000 distinct CDR3 sequences, roughly 13% of them singletons. Source material: blood. Receptors originate from a middle-aged woman with Graves' ophthalmopathy.

V usage is TRBV7-2 and J usage is TRBJ2-1; D possibly corresponds to TRBD2 (6 bases). The length of the CDR3 is 16 residues. Germline CDR1 SGHTA, CDR2 FQGNSA. V was clipped by 1 base and J by 0 bases, with 10 bases between them. The CDR3 here is CASSLGLGSSYNEQFF. CDR3 coding DNA: TGTGCCAGCAGCTTAGGACTCGGGAGCTCCTACAATGAGCAGTTCTTC.

This clonotype was counted only a few times. The chain carries TRBV6-1 and TRBJ1-4; D is possibly TRBD1 (6 bases). Germline CDR1 is MNHNS and CDR2 is SASEGT. V lost 4 bases and J 5 bases, leaving 14 bases between the germline ends. The CDR3 spans 15 residues. CDR3 sequence reads: CASSAGRRGNEKLFF. In DNA, the CDR3 is TGTGCCAGCAGTGCAGGACGGAGGGGGAATGAAAAACTGTTTTTT.

This clonotype was detected ten times or more. The chain carries TRBV18 and TRBJ1-1, with unresolved D. This CDR3 is built from 13 residues. The V gene's germline CDR1 is KGHSH and CDR2 LQKENI. V was pared by 6 bases and J by 0 bases, with 8 bases between. CDR3 loop: CASSPKMNTEAFF. CDR3 in DNA: TGTGCCAGCTCTCCGAAAATGAACACTGAAGCTTTCTTT. The variable domain in full, with the rest retrieved from reference TRBV18 and TRBJ1-1, is NAGVMQNPRHLVRRRGQEARLRCSPMKGHSHVYWYRQLPEEGLKFMVYLQKENIIDESGMPKERFSAEFPKEGPSILRIQQVVRGDSAAYFCASSPKMNTEAFFGQGTRLTVV.

This chain links TRBV15 with TRBJ1-1, with D hard to call. The germline V gene encodes CDR1 LNHNV and CDR2 YYDKDF (reference sequence). Trimming left V 0 bases short and J 5 bases short, with 10 bases between. This CDR3 spans 14 amino acids. The CDR3 nucleotides read TGTGCCACCAGCAGAGATAGGGTGGTGACTGAAGCTTTCTTT. Residues: CATSRDRVVTEAFF.

A few counts support this clonotype. This may be a read error: a much more frequent sequence differs by one nucleotide. The chain has TRBV6-2 or TRBV6-3 and TRBJ2-1; 8 bases align to TRBD1. J lost 0 bases, V lost 7 bases, and 11 bases had no gene match. The CDR3 is made up of 17 amino acids. The germline V gene has CDR1 MNHEY and CDR2 SVGEGT. CDR3 amino acids: CASNDRTGLASYNEQFF. The CDR3 DNA is TGTGCCAGCAATGACCGGACAGGGTTAGCCTCCTACAATGAGCAGTTCTTC.

CDR3 DNA: TGCAGTGCCCGATGGGGCGGGGGCCATATCAATGAGCAGTTCTTC. Translation: CSARWGGGHINEQFF. The chain joins TRBV20-1 to TRBJ2-1; D may be TRBD2 (7 bases). Trimming stripped 6 bases from V and 6 bases from J, with 21 bases between. Per the germline V gene, CDR1 is DFQATT and CDR2 is SNEGSKA (reference sequence). The CDR3 covers 15 residues.

This clonotype was observed a handful of times. This chain uses TRBV20-1 with TRBJ1-2; 12 positions match TRBD1. This CDR3 is built from 15 residues. CDR1 DFQATT and CDR2 SNEGSKA come from the germline V gene (reference sequence). V shed 6 bases and J 7 bases; nucleotides not matched to a gene: 12. The CDR3 nucleotides are TGCAGTGCGTCCGGGACAGGGGGCCCGATTAGTGGCTACACCTTC. The encoded protein is CSASGTGGPISGYTF.

The sample holds many counts of this clonotype. The chain joins TRBV20-1 to TRBJ1-1; D gene unclear. From germline, CDR1 is DFQATT and CDR2 SNEGSKA (reference sequence). The CDR3 length is 12 residues. The V and J ends lost 3 bases and 7 bases respectively, with 12 bases between them. The CDR3 coding sequence is TGCAGTGCTAGCAAGGGAGGTGGTGAAGCTTTCTTT. It translates to CSASKGGGEAFF.

This clonotype came up many times. CDR3 residues: CASSNLVDQYF. CDR3 DNA: TGTGCCAGCAGCAACCTCGTTGACCAGTACTTC. The V and J genes are TRBV7-2 and TRBJ2-5; D ambiguous. Germline CDR1 and CDR2: SGHTA and FQGNSA. The V end lost 5 bases, the J end lost 10 bases, and 11 bases lay between the germline ends. CDR3 length: 11 amino acids. The whole variable domain, filled in from reference TRBV7-2 and TRBJ2-5, reads GAGVSQSPSNKVTEKGKDVELRCDPISGHTALYWYRQSLGQGLEFLIYFQGNSAPDKSGLPSDRFSAERTGGSVSTLTIQRTQQEDSAVYLCASSNLVDQYFGPGTRLLVL.

A few counts support this clonotype. The J gene is TRBJ1-1, the V gene TRBV6-2 or TRBV6-3, with D unclear. Trimming cost V 10 bases and J 1 base, with 10 bases left between them. The CDR3 consists of 12 residues. Germline V gene data show CDR1 as MNHEY and CDR2 as SVGEGT. The CDR3 DNA follows: TGTGCCACCCGGAGAGGGAACACTGAAGCTTTCTTT. Its protein is CATRRGNTEAFF.

In this sample, this clonotype turned up many times. The rearrangement links TRBV7-9 to TRBJ2-7; maybe TRBD1 (6 bases). Germline CDR1 is SEHNR and CDR2 is FQNEAQ (reference sequence). The CDR3 runs 15 residues. The V and J ends lost 4 bases and 2 bases respectively, with 15 bases between them. Written as DNA, the CDR3 is TGTGCCAGCAGCTCAGATCAGGGGTGGACCTACGAGCAGTACTTC. This codes for CASSSDQGWTYEQYF.

This clonotype was counted many times. The V and J genes are TRBV6-1 and TRBJ2-3; no clear D. CDR3 length equals 14 residues. V gave up 5 bases and J gave up 5 bases, with 14 bases separating them. Germline-derived CDR1 and CDR2 are MNHNS and SASEGT. The CDR3 loop is CASSYTPTGDTQYF. The CDR3, as DNA: TGTGCCAGCAGTTACACGCCTACGGGAGATACGCAGTATTTT.

This clonotype was seen only a few times. The rearrangement links TRBV2 to TRBJ1-5, with D hard to call. The CDR3 sequence is 12 residues long. Trimming stripped 0 bases from V and 7 bases from J, with 4 bases between. Germline CDR1 reads SNHLY; CDR2 reads FYNNEI. For the CDR3, the DNA is TGTGCCAGCAGTGAAGCAGGACAGCCCCAGCATTTT. Amino acid sequence: CASSEAGQPQHF. Full variable domain (outside the CDR3, taken from reference TRBV2 and TRBJ1-5): EPEVTQTPSHQVTQMGQEVILRCVPISNHLYFYWYRQILGQKVEFLVSFYNNEISEKSEIFDDQFSVERPDGSNFTLKIRSTKLEDSAMYFCASSEAGQPQHFGDGTRLSIL.

This clonotype was detected only a few times. This chain joins TRBV20-1 and TRBJ2-4, with no clear D. Germline V gene sequence: CDR1 DFQATT, CDR2 SNEGSKA (reference sequence). The CDR3 totals 14 residues. V lost 1 base, J lost 10 bases, and 17 bases lay in between. The CDR3 bases are TGCAGTGCTAGAGGCCCGGTGGCTGTCAGTATTCAGTACTTC. It translates to CSARGPVAVSIQYF.

This clonotype was counted at least ten times. The chain has TRBV20-1 and TRBJ2-7; 12 nucleotides align to TRBD2. CDR1 is DFQATT, CDR2 SNEGSKA, per germline (reference sequence). The J segment lost 2 bases and the V segment lost 0 bases, leaving 2 bases of the junction unmatched. CDR3 length equals 15 residues. The CDR3 loop reads CSARDGTSGPYEQYF. Written as DNA, the CDR3 is TGCAGTGCTAGAGACGGGACTAGCGGGCCCTACGAGCAGTACTTC.

This clonotype was observed a few times. This rearrangement joins TRBV20-1 to TRBJ2-5, with TRBD1 matching over 9 bases. CDR3 size: 18 residues. Germline V lookup: CDR1 DFQATT, CDR2 SNEGSKA (reference sequence). The J segment lost 5 bases and the V segment lost 5 bases, leaving 21 bases of the junction unmatched. CDR3 loop: CSAWGYRGRVKGSETQYF. The CDR3 region has the DNA TGCAGTGCTTGGGGATACAGGGGGCGGGTGAAGGGTTCGGAGACCCAGTACTTC.

This clonotype was observed at least ten times. This chain uses TRBV12-3 or TRBV12-4 with TRBJ2-5, with D possibly matching TRBD2 (6 bases). V was cut by 5 bases and J by 7 bases, with 17 bases left in between. The CDR3 is 14 amino acids. CDR3 DNA sequence: TGTGCCAGCAGTCCCCGGGACTTTCAGTTGACCCAGTACTTC. Residues: CASSPRDFQLTQYF.

This clonotype was seen at least ten times. J is TRBJ2-7 and V is TRBV2; D unclear. Trimming shortened V by 4 bases and J by 5 bases, and 9 bases separated the two germline ends. Germline lookup yields CDR1 SNHLY and CDR2 FYNNEI. The CDR3 spans 12 residues. CDR3 DNA: TGTGCCAGCAGTGTCGGAATAGACGAGCAGTACTTC. This translates into CASSVGIDEQYF.

This clonotype was seen ten or more times. The V gene is TRBV11-3, the J gene TRBJ1-1; D is ambiguous. Germline-derived CDR1 and CDR2 are SGHNT and YENEEA. V was trimmed by 2 bases and J by 1 base, leaving 11 bases between them. The CDR3 loop spans 15 amino acids. CDR3 region: CASSLHGMQNTEAFF. The CDR3 bases are TGTGCCAGCAGCTTACACGGCATGCAGAACACTGAAGCTTTCTTT.

This clonotype showed up many times. The chain uses TRBV6-2 or TRBV6-3 and TRBJ2-1; a possible D gene is TRBD1 (6 bases). This CDR3 contains 13 residues. With 3 bases removed from V and 6 bases from J, the gap between germline ends came to 9 bases. Germline-derived CDR1 and CDR2 are MNHEY and SVGEGT. The CDR3 coding sequence is TGTGCCAGCAGTTATTCGGACAGCAATGAGCAGTTCTTC. It specifies CASSYSDSNEQFF.

This clonotype occurred many times. The chain joins TRBV6-6 to TRBJ2-7, with 8 bases that match TRBD2. With 2 bases clipped from V and 5 bases from J, the junction kept 8 bases outside the gene matches. There are 15 residues in the CDR3. Germline V gene lookup returns CDR1 MNHNY and CDR2 SVGAGI (reference sequence). CDR3 nucleotide sequence: TGTGCCAGCAGTTACAATTGGGGGACTAGAAACGAGCAGTACTTC. It is translated as CASSYNWGTRNEQYF.

Many counts were recorded for this clonotype. The rearrangement links TRBV28 to TRBJ2-7, with D possibly TRBD2 on 5 matching bases. This CDR3 has 15 amino acids. In germline, CDR1 is MDHEN, CDR2 SYDVKM. V was clipped by 3 bases and J by 0 bases, with 12 bases between them. DNA of the CDR3: TGTGCCAGCAGTTTTAGGACTGAGGGCTCCTACGAGCAGTACTTC. It specifies CASSFRTEGSYEQYF. The variable domain in full, with the rest retrieved from reference TRBV28 and TRBJ2-7, is DVKVTQSSRYLVKRTGEKVFLECVQDMDHENMFWYRQDPGLGLRLIYFSYDVKMKEKGDIPEGYSVSREKKERFSLILESASTNQTSMYLCASSFRTEGSYEQYFGPGTRLTVT.

The gene calls are TRBV2 and TRBJ2-2; perhaps TRBD2 as D (5 bases). The CDR3 is made up of 15 amino acids. V shed 6 bases and J shed 1 base, with 12 bases lying between them. Germline V gene lookup returns CDR1 SNHLY and CDR2 FYNNEI. The CDR3 region has the DNA TGTGCCAGCAGGCGGACTCCTTGGAACACCGGGGAGCTGTTTTTT. This translates into CASRRTPWNTGELFF.

A word on this clonotype: A read error is possible here, since a much larger clone lies one base away. This CDR3 is missing its conserved last phenylalanine or tryptophan, likely due to a read error. The rearrangement uses TRBV11-2 and TRBJ2-2, with D possibly being TRBD1 or TRBD2 (6 bases each). The CDR3 runs 14 residues. With 5 bases removed from V and 6 bases from J, the gap between germline ends came to 13 bases. CDR1 and CDR2 (germline): SGHAT, FQNNGV. The DNA for the CDR3 is TGTGCCAGCAGCCGGCCTGGGGGGCCCGGGGAGCTGTTTTCT. Translation gives CASSRPGGPGELFS.